This T cell receptor (beta chain) is drawn from a study of blood T cell repertoires in COVID-19. Clones were read by immunoSEQ multiplex PCR, and TCRdb kept only the in-frame ones, dropping some. The table includes 180,000 or so clones, roughly 88% detected once. Sequencing was done on a sample of peripheral blood. The clonotype was recovered from a woman at least 80 years old with acute or convalescent COVID-19.

CDR3 loop: CAIGTVGHGYTF. In DNA, the CDR3 is TGTGCCATAGGGACAGTGGGACATGGCTACACCTTC. J is TRBJ1-2 and V is TRBV10-3, with 7 bases lining up with TRBD1. There are 12 residues in the CDR3. Germline assignment: CDR1 ENHRY and CDR2 SYGVKD. Trimming cost V 9 bases and J 6 bases; bases outside gene matches: 7.